The clone carrying this T cell receptor beta chain occurred a few times. Its antigen remains unknown. Assembly of TCR beta libraries relied on iRepertoire HTBI primers together with Arm-PCR of CDR3 regions. TCRdb recomputed calls from the multiplex PCR reads with MiXCR, one row per CDR3 protein. The table has 400,000 to 550,000 distinct CDR3 sequences, around 17% seen once. These data belong to a study of regulatory T cells in long-lasting Graves disease. The CDR3 is made up of 16 amino acids. J was trimmed by 4 bases and V by 2 bases; bases with no gene match: 8. CDR1 is DFQATT, CDR2 SNEGSKA, per germline (reference sequence). Broader study findings: Persistent disease was associated with favored TRBV28 usage and with favored use of TRBJ1-2 and TRBJ2-5. Accuracy was possibly reduced by small sample size.

Regarding time point: newly diagnosed GD, antithyroid drugs for less than 3 months. PBMC RNA was the source of the TCR library. The patients were drawn from one endocrinology department in Xi'an, China. These records were also assigned to another study, of T cells in Graves' hyperthyroidism and ophthalmopathy. That report adds: TCR CDR3 underwent first-round RT-PCR with the HTBI primer set.

This sequence joins TRBV20-1 and TRBJ2-1; TRBD2 aligns across 10 bases. The sequence was collected from a woman under 40 with Graves disease. Here the sequenced sample was peripheral blood mononuclear cells (PBMCs), taken at new diagnosis, from a patient treated with antithyroid drugs. The CDR3 protein is CSARPPGLARYNEQFF. CDR3 in DNA: TGCAGTGCTAGACCACCGGGACTAGCGCGTTACAATGAGCAGTTCTTC.